The clone carrying this T cell receptor beta chain has only one observation. This CDR3 has 13 amino acids. V gave up 5 bases and J gave up 3 bases, with 11 bases separating them. The germline V gene has CDR1 MNHEY and CDR2 SVGEGT. This entry is derived from a study of T cell responses to AZD1222 COVID-19 vaccine. Clones were sequenced by immunoSEQ multiplex PCR, and TCRdb holds only the in-frame ones, with some missing. The sample gives 200,000 to 250,000 clones, approximately 94% of which show up once; 1.5% to 2% is in the top ten. Material: peripheral blood, obtained 28 days after the second dose of the MenACWY control vaccine. V usage is TRBV6-2 or TRBV6-3 and J usage is TRBJ2-7; tentatively, D is TRBD1 (5 bases). This receptor was obtained from an adult who received the MenACWY meningococcal vaccine as a control. CDR3 sequence reads: CASSDRTIYEQYF. The CDR3 DNA reads TGTGCCAGCAGTGACCGGACAATCTACGAGCAGTACTTC.